These T cell receptor beta chains were read from a single sample in a study of preoperative IRX-2 immunotherapy in early breast cancer. Only in-frame clones appear in the TCRdb table, and some are missing; sequencing was by immunoSEQ multiplex PCR. The sample shows 34,000 or so clones, 90% to 95% of them seen only once. The sample was acquired from a patient treated with IRX-2 immunotherapy. All receptors derive from a human donor with breast cancer. Both conserved end residues are part of each CDR3. The D gene is left open where the match is weak. Not every row has a clone size; where given, it reads once, few, many or a size class.

clone_size j_call d_call v_call cdr3_nt cdr3_aa
- TRBJ1-1 TRBD1 TRBV11-2 TGTGCCAGCAGCTTACTCCCGGGACAGGGGGCGACTTTCTTT CASSLLPGQGATFF
- TRBJ2-7 TRBD2 TRBV25-1 TGTGCCAGCATTTCTTCCGGGACTAGCTCCTACGAGCAGTACTTC CASISSGTSSYEQYF
once TRBJ2-3 - TRBV5-1 TGCGCCAGCAGACGGCTAGCACCCAGCACAGATACGCAGTATTTT CASRRLAPSTDTQYF
- TRBJ2-7 - TRBV19 TGTGCCAGTAGACTCCGGGACCTGGGCACCTACGAGCAGTACTTC CASRLRDLGTYEQYF
- TRBJ2-1 TRBD2 TRBV5-5 TGTGCCAGCAGCCCCGGACTAGCAGGGAATGAGCAGTTCTTC CASSPGLAGNEQFF
- TRBJ1-5 TRBD1 TRBV6-1 TGTGCCAGCAGTGACCCAGGGGGCCAGCCCCAGCATTTT CASSDPGGQPQHF
- TRBJ1-6 - TRBV19 TGTGCCAGTAGTTCCTGGACCGGAGGAGGCTATAATTCACCCCTCCACTTT CASSSWTGGGYNSPLHF
- TRBJ1-5 - TRBV9 TGTGCCAGCAGCACCAGTCCAGGGCTGAAGCCCCAGCATTTT CASSTSPGLKPQHF
- TRBJ1-1 - TRBV5-1 TGCGCCAGCAGCCTGACAGCGAACACTGAAGCTTTCTTT CASSLTANTEAFF
- TRBJ2-3 - TRBV9 TGTGCCAGCAGCCCCCGGGACGGTTTTAGCACAGATACGCAGTATTTT CASSPRDGFSTDTQYF
- TRBJ2-1 TRBD2 TRBV28 TGTGCCAGCAGCGCGAGCGGGAGGAGCTACAATGAGCAGTTCTTC CASSASGRSYNEQFF
- TRBJ1-3 - TRBV19 TGTGCCAGTAGTATTACATACACCGGAAACACCATATATTTT CASSITYTGNTIYF
- TRBJ2-7 - TRBV5-4 TGTGCCAGCAGCGGGATTGGAAGCCCCCACGAGCAGTACTTC CASSGIGSPHEQYF
- TRBJ1-1 TRBD1 TRBV30 TGTGCCTGGACCGTCAGGGGGAAAGCTTTCTTT CAWTVRGKAFF
- TRBJ2-2 - TRBV5-5 TGTGCCAGCAGCTTGAGGGAGGCCGGGGAGCTGTTTTTT CASSLREAGELFF
- TRBJ2-4 TRBD2 TRBV4-1 TGCGCCAGCAGCTACCTCGGGAGGGATCCGCTAGCCAAAAACATTCAGTACTTC CASSYLGRDPLAKNIQYF
- TRBJ1-5 - TRBV23-1 TGCGCCAGCGGGACCAAGCCAGGGGTGTCTAGCAATCAGCCCCAGCATTTT CASGTKPGVSSNQPQHF
- TRBJ1-2 - TRBV9 TGTGCCAGCAGCGTAGGAGGTGGCTACACCTTC CASSVGGGYTF
- TRBJ2-7 - TRBV9 TGTGCCAGCAGCGTGCAACCCTGGGGGAGCGGAGAGCAGTACTTC CASSVQPWGSGEQYF
- TRBJ1-4 - TRBV18 TGTGCCAGCTCTCTACGCCCGAAAGGGGAAAAACTGTTTTTT CASSLRPKGEKLFF
- TRBJ1-5 - TRBV10-1 TGCGCCAGCAGGAACTGGGACGGTGGTTGCAATCAGCCCCAGCATTTT CASRNWDGGCNQPQHF
- TRBJ1-5 - TRBV4-1 TGCGCCAGCAGCCAAGAACTTGAACAGGGCAATCAGCCCCAGCATTTT CASSQELEQGNQPQHF
- TRBJ2-7 TRBD2 TRBV7-3 TGTGCCAGCAGCCGTCAGCTAGCGGGAGAGCAGTACTTC CASSRQLAGEQYF
- TRBJ1-5 - TRBV11-2 TGTGCCAGCAGCTTAGATGCGGCTAGCAATCAGCCCCAGCATTTT CASSLDAASNQPQHF
- TRBJ1-1 TRBD1 TRBV29-1 TGCAGCGCAAGGACAGGCGGGGCCAACACTGAAGCTTTCTTT CSARTGGANTEAFF
- TRBJ2-5 - TRBV7-9 TGTGCCAGCAGTCCCAAGATCATCCGGTACCAAGAGACCCAGTACTTC CASSPKIIRYQETQYF
- TRBJ1-4 - TRBV6-5 TGTGCCAGCAGACAAGGGTCCAAACTGTTTTTT CASRQGSKLFF
- TRBJ2-3 - TRBV28 TGTGCCAGCAGTTTATTAGATACGCAGTATTTT CASSLLDTQYF
- TRBJ2-3 - TRBV29-1 TGCAGCGTTGGCAGCGGGCCTGGCTGGGATACGCAGTATTTT CSVGSGPGWDTQYF
- TRBJ1-4 TRBD1 TRBV18 TGTGCCAGCTCACCTGGGACAGGGGGAGAAAAACTGTTTTTT CASSPGTGGEKLFF
- TRBJ2-7 - TRBV7-3 TGTGCCAGCAGGTTCACAGGGACCTACGAGCAGTACTTC CASRFTGTYEQYF
once TRBJ2-7 TRBD2 TRBV5-6 TGTGCCAGCAAAGTGCTAGCGGGACTGTACGAGCAGTACTTC CASKVLAGLYEQYF
- TRBJ1-1 - TRBV7-9 TGTGCCAGCAGCCACGAGAACACTGAAGCTTTCTTT CASSHENTEAFF
- TRBJ1-4 - TRBV7-2 TGTGCCAGCAGCTTAGTAGGGGCGCCTAATGAAAAACTGTTTTTT CASSLVGAPNEKLFF
- TRBJ2-1 TRBD2 TRBV6-5 TGTGCCAGCAGTTTCCTACTAGCGGGTGGCGCCAATGAGCAGTTCTTC CASSFLLAGGANEQFF
once TRBJ1-2 - TRBV29-1 TGCAGCGTTGAAGGTGAGACAGCCTATGGCTACACCTTC CSVEGETAYGYTF
- TRBJ2-7 TRBD2 TRBV11-3 TGTGCCAGCAGCCAAGGCGGGAGCGTTTACGAGCAGTACTTC CASSQGGSVYEQYF
once TRBJ1-5 - TRBV6-5 TGTGCCAGCAGTACGCCTCAGCCCCAGCATTTT CASSTPQPQHF
- TRBJ1-5 TRBD1 TRBV28 TGTGCCAGCAGCCTTACAGGGGATCAGCCCCAGCATTTT CASSLTGDQPQHF
- TRBJ1-1 - TRBV2 TGTGCCAGCAGTGATCAGGGCACTGAAGCTTTCTTT CASSDQGTEAFF
- TRBJ2-7 TRBD2 TRBV7-3 TGTGCCAGCAGCTTAGCGGGGGTCGAGCAGTACTTC CASSLAGVEQYF
- TRBJ1-2 - TRBV7-9 TGTGCCAGCAGCTCCCCTCACTACCGGGGAAACTATGGCTACACCTTC CASSSPHYRGNYGYTF